These 6 T cell receptor beta chains were sequenced from one sample in a study of regulatory T cells in long-lasting Graves disease. In building TCR beta libraries, iRepertoire HTBI primers were used together with Arm-PCR of CDR3 regions. TCRdb called the multiplex PCR reads again in MiXCR, with one record for every CDR3 protein. The sample shows 410,000 or so distinct CDR3 sequences, 14% to 15% of them seen only once. Time point reported: newly diagnosed GD, antithyroid drugs for less than 3 months. Preparation of the TCR library used RNA extracted from PBMCs. In addition, the sample was reused for a study of T cells in Graves' hyperthyroidism and ophthalmopathy.

The source material was peripheral blood mononuclear cells (PBMCs), sampled at new diagnosis, from a patient treated with antithyroid drugs. The source is a woman aged 25 to 39 with Graves disease.

This clonotype was counted ten times or more. V usage is TRBV27 and J usage is TRBJ2-1; 8 bases line up with TRBD1. J was trimmed by 9 bases and V by 6 bases; bases with no gene match: 7. The CDR3 totals 13 residues. From germline, CDR1 is MNHEY and CDR2 SMNVEV (reference sequence). As DNA, the CDR3 is TGTGCCAGCAGAGCTTTGACAGGGGTTGAGCAGTTCTTC. It translates to CASRALTGVEQFF.

The sample holds many counts of this clonotype. This sequence joins TRBV28 and TRBJ1-1; D remains unclear. Germline lookup yields CDR1 MDHEN and CDR2 SYDVKM. The CDR3 contains 17 residues. The germline V and J ends were trimmed by 1 base and 0 bases, with 15 bases remaining between them. The CDR3 is CASSLFEVAQMNTEAFF. The DNA for the CDR3 is TGTGCCAGCAGTTTATTCGAGGTAGCACAGATGAACACTGAAGCTTTCTTT.

This rearrangement joins TRBV7-9 to TRBJ2-2, with D hard to call. CDR3 size: 14 residues. V was pared by 2 bases and J by 7 bases, with 11 bases between. Germline values: CDR1 SEHNR, CDR2 FQNEAQ (reference sequence). CDR3 sequence: CASSLSGRIGELFF. CDR3 nucleotide sequence: TGTGCCAGCAGCTTATCCGGCCGGATCGGGGAGCTGTTTTTT.

At least ten counts were recorded for this clonotype. CDR3 sequence: CASSRLGIRAMNTEAFF. The CDR3 DNA is TGTGCCAGCAGTCGTCTGGGAATCAGGGCTATGAACACTGAAGCTTTCTTT. The genes are TRBV28 and TRBJ1-1; D possibly corresponds to TRBD1 (5 bases). Trimming stripped 5 bases from V and 0 bases from J, with 19 bases between. Germline CDR1 MDHEN, CDR2 SYDVKM. This CDR3 spans 17 amino acids.

The V gene is TRBV16, the J gene TRBJ2-5; 8 bases agree with TRBD2. With 4 bases clipped from V and 5 bases from J, the junction kept 21 bases outside the gene matches. The CDR3 has 19 residues. The germline CDR1 and CDR2 sequences are KGHSY and FQNENV. The CDR3 DNA reads TGTGCCAGCAGCCCTAGGATCCAGCGGGAGAAACCGAGGGGGGAGACCCAGTACTTC. Translating gives CASSPRIQREKPRGETQYF.

This clonotype was seen at least ten times. This chain joins TRBV6-1 and TRBJ2-7, with 14 positions matching TRBD2. V shed 5 bases and J 6 bases; nucleotides not matched to a gene: 12. The CDR3 contains 17 residues. Germline CDR1 and CDR2: MNHNS and SASEGT. In DNA form, the CDR3 reads TGTGCCAGCAGTAACGGACTAGCGGGAGGATCTAAGGTCGAGCAGTACTTC. Translated: CASSNGLAGGSKVEQYF.